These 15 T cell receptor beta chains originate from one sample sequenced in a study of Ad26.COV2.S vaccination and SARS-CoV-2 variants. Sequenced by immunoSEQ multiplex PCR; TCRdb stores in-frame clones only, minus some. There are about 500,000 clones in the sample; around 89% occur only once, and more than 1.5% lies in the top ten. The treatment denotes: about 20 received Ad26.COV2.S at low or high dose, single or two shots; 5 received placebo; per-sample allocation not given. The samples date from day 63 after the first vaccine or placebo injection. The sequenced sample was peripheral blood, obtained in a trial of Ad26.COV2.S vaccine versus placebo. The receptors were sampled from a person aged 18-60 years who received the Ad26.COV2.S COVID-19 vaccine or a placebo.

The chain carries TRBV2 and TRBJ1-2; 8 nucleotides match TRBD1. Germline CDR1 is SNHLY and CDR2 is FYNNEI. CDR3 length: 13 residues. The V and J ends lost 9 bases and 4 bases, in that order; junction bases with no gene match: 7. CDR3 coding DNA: TGTGCCAGTACAGGGGGGCGAAGCTATGGCTACACCTTC. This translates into CASTGGRSYGYTF. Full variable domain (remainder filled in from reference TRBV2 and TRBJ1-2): EPEVTQTPSHQVTQMGQEVILRCVPISNHLYFYWYRQILGQKVEFLVSFYNNEISEKSEIFDDQFSVERPDGSNFTLKIRSTKLEDSAMYFCASTGGRSYGYTFGSGTRLTVV.

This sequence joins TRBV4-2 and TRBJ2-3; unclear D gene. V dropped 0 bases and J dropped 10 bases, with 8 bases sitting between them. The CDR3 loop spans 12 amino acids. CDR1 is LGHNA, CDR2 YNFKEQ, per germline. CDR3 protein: CASSQEVPPQYF. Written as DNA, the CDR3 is TGTGCCAGCAGCCAAGAAGTCCCCCCGCAGTATTTT.

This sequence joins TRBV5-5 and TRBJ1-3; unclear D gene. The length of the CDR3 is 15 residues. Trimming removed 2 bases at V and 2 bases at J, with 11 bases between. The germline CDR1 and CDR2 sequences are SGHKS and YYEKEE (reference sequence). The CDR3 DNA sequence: TGTGCCAGCAGCTTTGCCGGAATCACTGGAAACACCATATATTTT. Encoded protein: CASSFAGITGNTIYF.

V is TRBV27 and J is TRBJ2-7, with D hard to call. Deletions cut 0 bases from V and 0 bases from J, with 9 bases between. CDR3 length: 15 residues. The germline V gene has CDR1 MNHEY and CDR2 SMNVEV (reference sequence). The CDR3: CASSLSAAHSYEQYF. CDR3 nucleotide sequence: TGTGCCAGCAGTTTATCGGCTGCGCACTCCTACGAGCAGTACTTC.

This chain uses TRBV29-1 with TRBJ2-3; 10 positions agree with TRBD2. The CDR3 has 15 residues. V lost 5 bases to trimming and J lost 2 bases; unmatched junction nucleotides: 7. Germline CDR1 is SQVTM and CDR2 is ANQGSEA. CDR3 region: CSVPSAGGATDTQYF. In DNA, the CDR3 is TGCAGCGTTCCCTCAGCGGGGGGGGCCACAGATACGCAGTATTTT.

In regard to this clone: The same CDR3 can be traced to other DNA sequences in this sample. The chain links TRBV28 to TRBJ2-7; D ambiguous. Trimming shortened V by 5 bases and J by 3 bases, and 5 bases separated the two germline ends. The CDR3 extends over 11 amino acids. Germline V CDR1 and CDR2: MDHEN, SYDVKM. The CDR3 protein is CASSLNYEQYF. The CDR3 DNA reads TGTGCCAGCAGTCTCAACTACGAGCAGTACTTC.

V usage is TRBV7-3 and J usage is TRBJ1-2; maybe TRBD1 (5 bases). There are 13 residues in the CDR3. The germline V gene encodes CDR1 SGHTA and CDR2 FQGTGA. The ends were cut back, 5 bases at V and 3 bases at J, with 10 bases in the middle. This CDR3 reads CASSLGTDYGYTF. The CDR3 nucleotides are TGTGCCAGCAGCCTAGGGACCGACTATGGCTACACCTTC.

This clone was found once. In DNA, the CDR3 is TGCAGCGTTGCGGGACAGGCCAACTATGGCTACACCTTC. It is translated as CSVAGQANYGYTF. V gene TRBV29-1 combines with J gene TRBJ1-2; 8 bases are a match to TRBD1. Germline CDR1 reads SQVTM; CDR2 reads ANQGSEA. This CDR3 has 13 amino acids. The V segment lost 4 bases and the J segment 2 bases; nucleotides outside the gene matches: 3.

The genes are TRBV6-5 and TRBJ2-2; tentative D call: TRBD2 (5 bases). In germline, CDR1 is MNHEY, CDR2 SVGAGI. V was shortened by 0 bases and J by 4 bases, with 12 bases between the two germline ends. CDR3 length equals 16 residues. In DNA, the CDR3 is TGTGCCAGCAGTTACTCGCTAGCACGAGGCACCGGGGAGCTGTTTTTT. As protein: CASSYSLARGTGELFF.

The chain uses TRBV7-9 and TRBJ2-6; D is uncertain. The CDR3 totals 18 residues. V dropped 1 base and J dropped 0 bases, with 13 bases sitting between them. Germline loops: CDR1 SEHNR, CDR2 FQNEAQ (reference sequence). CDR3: CASSLGWGRTSGANVLTF. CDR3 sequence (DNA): TGTGCCAGCAGCTTAGGGTGGGGTCGGACCTCTGGGGCCAACGTCCTGACTTTC.

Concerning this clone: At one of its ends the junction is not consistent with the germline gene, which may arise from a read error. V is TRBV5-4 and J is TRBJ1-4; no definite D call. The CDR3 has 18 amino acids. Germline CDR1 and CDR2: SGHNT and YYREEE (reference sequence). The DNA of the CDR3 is TGTGCCAGCAGCTTGGCCGCCCCTTCAACACCGGCGAATGACAAACTGTTTTTT. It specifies CASSLAAPSTPANDKLFF.

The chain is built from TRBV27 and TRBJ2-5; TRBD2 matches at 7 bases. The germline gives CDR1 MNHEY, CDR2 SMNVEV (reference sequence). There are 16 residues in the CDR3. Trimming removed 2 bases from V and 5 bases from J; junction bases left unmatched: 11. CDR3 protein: CASSLGLGEGRETQYF. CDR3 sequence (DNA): TGTGCCAGCAGTTTAGGTTTGGGGGAGGGACGGGAGACCCAGTACTTC.

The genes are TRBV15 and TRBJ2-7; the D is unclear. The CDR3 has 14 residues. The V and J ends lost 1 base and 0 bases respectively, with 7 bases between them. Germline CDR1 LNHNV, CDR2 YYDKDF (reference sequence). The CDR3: CATSRVVSSYEQYF. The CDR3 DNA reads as TGTGCCACCAGCAGAGTGGTCAGCTCCTACGAGCAGTACTTC.

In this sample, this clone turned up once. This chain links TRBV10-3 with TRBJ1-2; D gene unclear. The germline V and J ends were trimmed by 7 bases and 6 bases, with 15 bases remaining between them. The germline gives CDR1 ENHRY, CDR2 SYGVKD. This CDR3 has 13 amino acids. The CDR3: CAINPGFIDGYTF. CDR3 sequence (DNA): TGTGCCATCAACCCGGGATTTATCGATGGCTACACCTTC.

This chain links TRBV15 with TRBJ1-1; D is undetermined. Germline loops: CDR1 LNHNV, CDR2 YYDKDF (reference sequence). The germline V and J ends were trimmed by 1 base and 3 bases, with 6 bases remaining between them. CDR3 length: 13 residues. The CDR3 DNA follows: TGTGCCACCAGCAGAGTATCGGACACTGAAGCTTTCTTT. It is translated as CATSRVSDTEAFF.